The next 20 T cell receptor beta chains were all read from a single sample in a study of blood T cell repertoires in COVID-19. The assay was immunoSEQ multiplex PCR, and TCRdb's table has in-frame clones only and misses some. The data contain approximately 300,000 clones, roughly 90% of them singletons. Material: PBMCs or T cells enriched from blood (not recorded which). These TCRs come from a woman aged 25 to 39 who had recovered from COVID-19.

The chain recombines TRBV25-1 with TRBJ1-3, with D perhaps matching TRBD1 (5 bases). The V and J ends lost 3 bases and 0 bases respectively, with 9 bases between them. The CDR3 is 15 amino acids. Germline-derived CDR1 and CDR2 are MGHDK and SYGVNS. This CDR3 is CASSDAGISGNTIYF. Written as DNA, the CDR3 is TGTGCCAGCAGTGATGCAGGGATCTCTGGAAACACCATATATTTT. Full variable domain (remainder filled in from reference TRBV25-1 and TRBJ1-3): EADIYQTPRYLVIGTGKKITLECSQTMGHDKMYWYQQDPGMELHLIHYSYGVNSTEKGDLSSESTVSRIRTEHFPLTLESARPSHTSQYLCASSDAGISGNTIYFGEGSWLTVV.

The chain recombines TRBV25-1 with TRBJ1-1, with 7 bases identical to TRBD1. Germline trimming cut 5 bases from V and 10 bases from J; bases unmatched to any gene: 10. CDR1 MGHDK and CDR2 SYGVNS come from the germline V gene. The CDR3 spans 13 residues. DNA for the CDR3: TGTGCCAGCAGTACCGGGACAGCCCCGGGAGCTTTCTTT. Its translation: CASSTGTAPGAFF.

The chain combines TRBV21-1 with TRBJ2-5; the D call TRBD1 from the table was never checked on the DNA. TRBV21-1 is given as a pseudogene. The CDR3 extends over 13 amino acids. CDR3 sequence: CASSKVQAETQYF. The CDR3 DNA is TGTGCCAGCAGCAAAGTACAGGCGGAGACCCAGTACTTC.

The chain employs TRBV21-1 and TRBJ2-1; the table's D call TRBD2 went unverified against the DNA. TRBV21-1 is tagged as a pseudogene. The CDR3 consists of 14 residues. In nucleotides, the CDR3 is TGTGCCAGCAGCAAAGCAAACGGGGGAGGTGAGCAGTTCTTC. It specifies CASSKANGGGEQFF.

This rearrangement joins TRBV7-9 to TRBJ1-4; 7 nucleotides match TRBD1. This CDR3 has 15 residues. Germline CDR1 SEHNR, CDR2 FQNEAQ (reference sequence). The trim removed 5 bases at V and 4 bases at J, leaving 7 bases unmatched. The CDR3 spells CASSGGTAVNEKLFF. The CDR3 nucleotides are TGTGCCAGCAGCGGGGGGACAGCCGTTAATGAAAAACTGTTTTTT.

The V and J genes are TRBV23-1 and TRBJ2-4, with D perhaps TRBD1 (5 bases). TRBV23-1 is placed among ORFs of uncertain function. Between the trimmed V and J ends, which lost 0 bases and 0 bases, there was a span of 27 bases. This CDR3 contains 22 residues. Written as DNA, the CDR3 is TGCGCCAGCAGTCAATCCCCGGGTTCGTGTGGGGCGCGACAACTAGCCAAAAACATTCAGTACTTC. This encodes CASSQSPGSCGARQLAKNIQYF.

The chain couples TRBV4-1 to TRBJ2-1; D is uncertain. Germline CDR1 and CDR2: MGHRA and YSYEKL. This CDR3 is built from 13 residues. Trimming removed 5 bases from V and 2 bases from J, with 7 bases in between. The CDR3, as DNA: TGCGCCAGCAGCAGAGTTCCCTACAATGAGCAGTTCTTC. Its translation: CASSRVPYNEQFF.

To note about this clone: A junction boundary mismatches the germline segment, possibly from a read error. The CDR3 bases are TGTGCTAGCAGCTTAGCGGGACTAGAGGGGCAGACCCAGTACTTC. It encodes CASSLAGLEGQTQYF. The chain couples TRBV7-7 to TRBJ2-5, with TRBD2 matching over 8 bases. Germline CDR1 and CDR2: SSHAT and FNYEAQ (reference sequence). This CDR3 has 15 amino acids.

The rearrangement uses TRBV4-1 and TRBJ2-7; 9 bases align to TRBD1. From germline, CDR1 is MGHRA and CDR2 YSYEKL. J gave up 1 base and V 5 bases, and 6 bases lay outside the gene matches. This CDR3 is 15 amino acids long. The CDR3 region has the DNA TGCGCCAGCAGCTACTTGGACAGGGGATCCTACGAGCAGTACTTC. Translation gives CASSYLDRGSYEQYF.

This chain joins TRBV7-2 and TRBJ1-2, with no clear D. The CDR3 consists of 13 residues. The ends were cut back, 5 bases at V and 4 bases at J, with 11 bases in the middle. CDR1 and CDR2 (germline): SGHTA, FQGNSA. CDR3 protein: CASSRGGGYGYTF. The CDR3 DNA reads TGTGCCAGCAGCCGAGGAGGCGGCTATGGCTACACCTTC.

The chain's CDR3 is CASSLGLAGVLSGANVLTF. The CDR3 DNA reads as TGTGCCAGCAGCCTCGGACTAGCGGGAGTCCTCTCTGGGGCCAACGTCCTGACTTTC. V usage is TRBV4-2 and J usage is TRBJ2-6, with 13 bases aligning to TRBD2. CDR1 and CDR2 (germline): LGHNA, YNFKEQ. The V segment lost 4 bases and the J segment 0 bases; nucleotides outside the gene matches: 6. This CDR3 spans 19 amino acids.

The rearrangement joins TRBV6-4 to TRBJ2-7, with 8 bases that match TRBD2. CDR1 is MRHNA, CDR2 SNTAGT, per germline. The CDR3 is 15 amino acids. Losses at the gene ends were 7 bases for V and 5 bases for J; bases not matched to a gene: 13. CDR3 DNA sequence: TGTGCCAGCACCCAGGGTGCGGGGGGAAAAAACGAGCAGTACTTC. It codes for CASTQGAGGKNEQYF.

J is TRBJ2-7 and V is TRBV6-5, with 7 bases lining up with TRBD1. This CDR3 is built from 14 residues. Germline lookup yields CDR1 MNHEY and CDR2 SVGAGI. With 2 bases clipped from V and 6 bases from J, the junction kept 7 bases outside the gene matches. The CDR3 loop is CASSYATTGSEQYF. Written as DNA, the CDR3 is TGTGCCAGCAGTTACGCGACGACAGGGTCCGAGCAGTACTTC.

The chain employs TRBV11-3 and TRBJ2-2, with D uncertain. V lost 5 bases to trimming and J lost 5 bases, with 12 bases between them. CDR3 length equals 14 residues. Germline V CDR1 and CDR2: SGHNT, YENEEA. The CDR3: CASSPYNATGELFF. DNA for the CDR3: TGTGCCAGCAGCCCTTACAACGCTACCGGGGAGCTGTTTTTT.

V and J are TRBV7-9 and TRBJ2-1, with 14 bases matching TRBD2. The V gene end was trimmed by 5 bases and the J gene end by 0 bases; junction bases not matched to a gene: 9. Germline V gives CDR1 SEHNR, CDR2 FQNEAQ (reference sequence). The CDR3 length is 19 residues. The CDR3 here is CASSPPLGLAGDSYNEQFF. The DNA of the CDR3 is TGTGCCAGCAGCCCCCCCCTGGGACTAGCGGGAGACTCCTACAATGAGCAGTTCTTC.

The V and J genes are TRBV4-1 and TRBJ2-2; D is uncertain. This CDR3 comprises 16 residues. Germline CDR1 is MGHRA and CDR2 is YSYEKL. The V end lost 0 bases, the J end lost 5 bases, and 13 bases lay between the germline ends. In nucleotides, the CDR3 is TGCGCCAGCAGCCAAGAGCCCCTTCTCGGTACCGGGGAGCTGTTTTTT. It translates to CASSQEPLLGTGELFF.

With respect to this clone: One end of the junction does not line up with germline, which may come from a read error. V gene TRBV10-3 combines with J gene TRBJ1-1; TRBD1 is a possible D gene (5 bases). The CDR3 is 14 residues long. The germline gives CDR1 ENHRY, CDR2 SYGVKD. The CDR3: CAITETEFTTEAFF. The CDR3 DNA is TGTGCCATCACTGAGACAGAATTCACCACTGAAGCTTTCTTT.

V gene TRBV28 combines with J gene TRBJ1-4, with 8 bases lining up with TRBD1. The trim removed 6 bases at V and 14 bases at J, leaving 11 bases unmatched. This CDR3 comprises 13 residues. Germline assignment: CDR1 MDHEN and CDR2 SYDVKM. The CDR3 reads CASSIDRGLGLFF. The CDR3 DNA reads TGTGCCAGCAGCATCGACAGGGGTCTAGGCCTGTTTTTT.

This chain joins TRBV9 and TRBJ1-4, with D unclear. The CDR3 has 14 amino acids. Per the germline V gene, CDR1 is SGDLS and CDR2 is YYNGEE. V lost 0 bases, J lost 4 bases, and 7 bases lay in between. As DNA, the CDR3 is TGTGCCAGCAGCGTAGGGTCAGGTAATGAAAAACTGTTTTTT. Its translation is CASSVGSGNEKLFF.

The chain couples TRBV12-3 or TRBV12-4 to TRBJ1-5; a weak D match, TRBD1 (5 bases). CDR3 length: 13 residues. Trimming left V 2 bases short and J 5 bases short, with 7 bases between. The CDR3 region has the DNA TGTGCCAGCAGTTTAACAGGAGATCAGCCCCAGCATTTT. Translation gives CASSLTGDQPQHF.